The clone carrying this TCR beta chain has more than one count but fewer than ten. What it recognizes is unknown. These data come from a study of T cell responses to AZD1222 COVID-19 vaccine. Whole-study findings and limits: It should be noted that donors were predominantly white British and more often female, and clonal diversity was possibly underestimated. A reported finding is that nearly half of spike-specific TCRs target unmutated variant regions.

CDR1 and CDR2 from the germline V gene are KGHSH and LQKENI. This CDR3 has 12 amino acids. V shed 4 bases and J shed 6 bases, with 9 bases lying between them. TCRdb's table, derived via immunoSEQ multiplex PCR, lists solely in-frame clones and lacks some. The sample gives about 140,000 clones, roughly 85% of which show up once; under 8% is in the top ten. The V gene is TRBV18, the J gene TRBJ1-1, with D possibly being TRBD1 (6 bases). Here the sequenced sample was peripheral blood, taken 28 days after the second dose of the MenACWY control vaccine. The origin of this receptor is an adult who received the MenACWY meningococcal vaccine as a control. The CDR3 loop reads CASSQGDAEAFF. DNA for the CDR3: TGTGCCAGCTCACAGGGGGACGCTGAAGCTTTCTTT.